The following is a T cell receptor (beta chain) sequence with its context. Its antigen remains unidentified. This sample was included in a study of regulatory T cells in long-lasting Graves disease. Study results and limitations: Among samples with persistent disease, TRBV28, TRBJ1-2 and TRBJ2-5 were favored. Shared public clonotypes totalled approximately 3,000 in persistent patients, compared with 966 in new patients.

Time point: persistent/refractory GD, antithyroid drugs over 5 years with positive TRAb. Scientists built the TCR library using RNA that was extracted from PBMCs. In building TCR beta libraries, iRepertoire HTBI primers were used together with Arm-PCR of CDR3 regions. A single record per CDR3 protein comes from TCRdb applying MiXCR to the multiplex PCR reads. The sample contains about 470,000 distinct CDR3 sequences, around a fifth of which appear only once. J lost 0 bases, V lost 4 bases, and 7 bases had no gene match. Germline lookup yields CDR1 SEHNR and CDR2 FQNEAQ (reference sequence). This CDR3 region has 16 residues.

This receptor was identified in a female donor with Graves disease. The chain uses TRBV7-9 and TRBJ1-1, with 8 bases that match TRBD1. The specimen was peripheral blood mononuclear cells (PBMCs), collected when the disease was refractory, from a patient treated with antithyroid drugs. The CDR3 reads CASSYRQGLVNTEAFF. DNA for the CDR3: TGTGCCAGCAGCTATAGACAGGGGTTGGTGAACACTGAAGCTTTCTTT.